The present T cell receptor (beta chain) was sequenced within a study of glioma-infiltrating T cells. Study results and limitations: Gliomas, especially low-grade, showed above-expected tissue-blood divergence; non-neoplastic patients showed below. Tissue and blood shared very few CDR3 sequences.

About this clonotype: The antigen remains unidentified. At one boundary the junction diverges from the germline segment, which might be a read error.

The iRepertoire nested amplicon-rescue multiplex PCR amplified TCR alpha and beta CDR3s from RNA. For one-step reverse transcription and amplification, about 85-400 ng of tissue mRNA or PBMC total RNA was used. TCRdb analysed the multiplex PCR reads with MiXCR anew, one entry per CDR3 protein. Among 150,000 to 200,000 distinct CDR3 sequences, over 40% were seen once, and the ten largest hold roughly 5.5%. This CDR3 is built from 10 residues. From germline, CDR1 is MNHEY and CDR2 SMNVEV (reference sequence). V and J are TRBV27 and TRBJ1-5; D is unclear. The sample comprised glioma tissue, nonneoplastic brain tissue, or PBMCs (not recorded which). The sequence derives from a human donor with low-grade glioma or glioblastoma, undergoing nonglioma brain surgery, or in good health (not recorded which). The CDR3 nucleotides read TGTACCAGCACTCGTCAGCCCCAGCATTTT. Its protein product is CTSTRQPQHF.